This TCR beta chain comes out of a study of OX40 agonist ivuxolimab in advanced cancers. Whole-study context: The study treated patients with ivuxolimab, an agonistic anti-OX40 (CD134) antibody.

This clone was observed a single time. Antigen unknown. Findings of the study overall: Antigen specificity was not determined for the expanded peripheral T cells.

Sequencing used immunoSEQ multiplex PCR; TCRdb keeps in-frame clones, though not all of them. The sample has about 43,000 clones; about 90% are singletons. This receptor was taken from an adult with an advanced solid tumor such as melanoma, head and neck, liver or kidney cancer. The source material was CD4+ or CD8+ T cells sorted from blood, sampled in a trial of the OX40 agonist ivuxolimab.

The CDR3 is CASSPTGGADNEQFF. For the CDR3, the DNA is TGTGCCAGCAGCCCAACAGGGGGGGCGGACAATGAGCAGTTCTTC. V gene TRBV5-4 combines with J gene TRBJ2-1, with a tentative D call TRBD1 (8 bases). The V gene lost 4 bases and the J gene lost 5 bases, with 16 bases spanning the gap. Looked up from germline, CDR1 is SGHNT and CDR2 is YYREEE (reference sequence). The CDR3 contains 15 residues.